The entry that follows covers one T cell receptor (beta chain) sequence. Antigen unknown. The V gene lost 5 bases and the J gene lost 6 bases, with 20 bases spanning the gap. The germline CDR1 and CDR2 sequences are SNHLY and FYNNEI. This CDR3 has 15 residues. MiXCR, run by TCRdb on the reads, gives a single entry per CDR3 protein. The data contain around 750,000 distinct CDR3 sequences, 32% of them singletons. The data belong to a study of T cell repertoires in cytomegalovirus infection. Turning to the study itself: Both recently identified HLA-C-restricted and well-studied HLA-B-restricted CMV epitopes were used in the study. CMV infection plus the matching HLA type was flagged by public TCR beta signatures.

Study-level results: Carriers of CMV and the relevant HLA type were discriminated by public TCR beta frequency. The ex vivo response was dominated by HLA-C-restricted CMV-specific TCR beta clonotypes.

This sequence originates from a human donor in good health (CMV status not recorded). Some clones in this sample may be carry-over from other donors' samples. The chain has TRBV2 and TRBJ2-7, with D perhaps matching TRBD1 or TRBD2 (6 bases each). The input for sequencing was cultured CD8+ T cells from PBMCs, taken from culture after CMV antigen stimulation. CDR3 DNA sequence: TGTGCCAGCAGTTTTAGGGGGGACCCGAACCGCGAGCAGTACTTC. Protein sequence: CASSFRGDPNREQYF.